Below are 19 T cell receptor beta chains sequenced from a single sample in a study of T cell repertoires in cytomegalovirus infection. One entry per CDR3 protein, called by TCRdb with MiXCR from the reads. The sample records fewer than 700,000 distinct CDR3 sequences, 20% to 30% being singletons. Sequencing used CD8+ T cells from PBMCs. The receptors were sampled from a human donor in good health (CMV status not recorded). Some clones in this sample may be carry-over from other donors' samples.

This clonotype was counted at least ten times. The chain combines TRBV6-1 with TRBJ2-5; 8 nucleotides align to TRBD1. Per germline, CDR1 MNHNS and CDR2 SASEGT. There are 15 residues in the CDR3. The trim removed 5 bases at V and 2 bases at J, leaving 7 bases unmatched. The CDR3 region is CASSSDRGFQETQYF. The CDR3 region has the DNA TGTGCCAGCAGTTCAGACAGGGGATTTCAAGAGACCCAGTACTTC.

The V call is TRBV7-6, the J call TRBJ2-3, with D uncertain. Germline values: CDR1 SGHVS, CDR2 FNYEAQ. The CDR3 is made up of 13 amino acids. The V gene lost 3 bases and the J gene lost 2 bases, with 6 bases spanning the gap. CDR3 nucleotide sequence: TGTGCCAGCAGCTTCTTTTTCACAGATACGCAGTATTTT. This gives the protein CASSFFFTDTQYF. Filled out from reference TRBV7-6 and TRBJ2-3, the complete variable domain reads GAGVSQSPRYKVTKRGQDVALRCDPISGHVSLYWYRQALGQGPEFLTYFNYEAQQDKSGLPNDRFSAERPEGSISTLTIQRTEQRDSAMYRCASSFFFTDTQYFGPGTRLTVL.

This clonotype was counted at least ten times. The rearrangement joins TRBV7-8 to TRBJ1-1; D gene unclear. The CDR3 consists of 14 residues. The germline V gene encodes CDR1 SGHVS and CDR2 FQNEAQ. V was clipped by 5 bases and J by 5 bases, with 15 bases between them. The CDR3 DNA is TGTGCCAGCAGCCCCGTCGGGCTAGGGACTGAAGCTTTCTTT. Translation: CASSPVGLGTEAFF.

As regards this clonotype: One end of the junction varies from germline; a read error may be responsible. The chain is built from TRBV7-9 and TRBJ2-7, with 7 bases matching TRBD1. This CDR3 contains 13 residues. CDR1 is SEHNR, CDR2 FQNEAQ, per germline (reference sequence). The CDR3 DNA sequence: TGTGTCAGCAGTTCGGACAGGCCAGAGGAAGTAGACTTC. Protein product: CVSSSDRPEEVDF.

This clonotype was detected ten times or more. In DNA, the CDR3 is TGTGCCAGCAGCTTCGGGCAGGGCGATCAGCCCCAGCATTTT. As protein: CASSFGQGDQPQHF. V and J are TRBV7-6 and TRBJ1-5; possibly TRBD1 for D (5 bases). This CDR3 region has 14 residues. Trimming removed 3 bases at V and 5 bases at J, with 11 bases between. CDR1 is SGHVS, CDR2 FNYEAQ, per germline.

This clonotype has more than one count but fewer than ten. This rearrangement joins TRBV6-2 or TRBV6-3 to TRBJ2-1; 8 bases line up with TRBD2. V lost 0 bases and J lost 5; bases outside the gene matches: 9. The CDR3 runs 17 residues. Germline lookup yields CDR1 MNHEY and CDR2 SVGEGT. The CDR3 nucleotides are TGTGCCAGCAGTTACTCGACGACGGGGGGGCACCACAATGAGCAGTTCTTC. It specifies CASSYSTTGGHHNEQFF.

The chain combines TRBV10-3 with TRBJ2-3; TRBD2 matches at 9 bases. The CDR3 length is 18 residues. The germline gives CDR1 ENHRY, CDR2 SYGVKD. The V and J ends lost 1 base and 2 bases, in that order; junction bases with no gene match: 10. In DNA, the CDR3 is TGTGCCATCAGTGAGTTGGGACTAGCAGGGGAAGACACAGATACGCAGTATTTT. Amino acid sequence: CAISELGLAGEDTDTQYF.

The chain recombines TRBV6-5 with TRBJ2-3, with D possibly matching TRBD2 (7 bases). Trimming shortened V by 0 bases and J by 6 bases, and 13 bases separated the two germline ends. Germline assignment: CDR1 MNHEY and CDR2 SVGAGI. This CDR3 spans 15 amino acids. The CDR3 spells CASSYSVGGGDTQYF. CDR3 sequence (DNA): TGTGCCAGCAGTTACTCGGTAGGGGGAGGGGATACGCAGTATTTT.

The sample holds a few counts of this clonotype. The V gene is TRBV5-6, the J gene TRBJ1-5; no reliable D call. This CDR3 is built from 13 residues. V dropped 5 bases and J dropped 5 bases, with 11 bases sitting between them. Per the germline V gene, CDR1 is SGHDT and CDR2 is YYEEEE. The CDR3 DNA is TGTGCCAGCAGTTTATCCAGCCATCAGCCCCAGCATTTT. It specifies CASSLSSHQPQHF. Supplemented by reference TRBV5-6 and TRBJ1-5, the full variable domain reads DAGVTQSPTHLIKTRGQQVTLRCSPKSGHDTVSWYQQALGQGPQFIFQYYEEEERQRGNFPDRFSGHQFPNYSSELNVNALLLGDSALYLCASSLSSHQPQHFGDGTRLSIL.

There are a few counts of this clonotype. The CDR3 sequence: CASSPRAFEAFF. As DNA, the CDR3 is TGTGCCAGCAGCCCCCGGGCATTTGAAGCTTTCTTT. This sequence joins TRBV7-4 and TRBJ1-1; the D is unclear. Germline CDR1 is SGHVT and CDR2 is SQSDAQ. Trimming took 5 bases from V and 7 from J, leaving 11 bases between them. The CDR3 runs to 12 residues.

Many counts were recorded for this clonotype. The genes are TRBV2 and TRBJ2-1; 8 positions match TRBD2. In germline, CDR1 is SNHLY, CDR2 FYNNEI. Unmatched junction bases numbered 12, after V lost 1 base and J lost 7 bases. The CDR3 spans 17 residues. CDR3 amino acids: CASSEVTLGLAMNEQFF. In nucleotides, the CDR3 is TGTGCCAGCAGTGAAGTGACCTTAGGACTAGCTATGAATGAGCAGTTCTTC.

The chain recombines TRBV12-3 or TRBV12-4 with TRBJ2-1; D might be TRBD1 or TRBD2, each matching 5 bases. The V gene lost 4 bases and the J gene lost 5 bases, with 18 bases spanning the gap. The CDR3 has 16 residues. The CDR3 nucleotides read TGTGCCAGCAGTTCGGGATGGGGCGCACCCAACAATGAGCAGTTCTTC. This codes for CASSSGWGAPNNEQFF.

This clonotype was counted a few times. V and J are TRBV20-1 and TRBJ2-1; D is ambiguous. This CDR3 region has 13 residues. Trimming took 5 bases from V and 3 from J, leaving 11 bases between them. Per germline, CDR1 DFQATT and CDR2 SNEGSKA (reference sequence). This CDR3 is CSAPLKNYNEQFF. The CDR3 nucleotides are TGCAGTGCTCCCCTTAAAAACTACAATGAGCAGTTCTTC.

This chain links TRBV20-1 with TRBJ1-2; D might be TRBD1 (5 bases). V was shortened by 0 bases and J by 3 bases, with 14 bases between the two germline ends. CDR3 length: 15 amino acids. Germline V lookup: CDR1 DFQATT, CDR2 SNEGSKA (reference sequence). CDR3 DNA sequence: TGCAGTGCTAGAGATCCTTGGGGGGTCGACTATGGCTACACCTTC. Its protein is CSARDPWGVDYGYTF.

The sample holds many counts of this clonotype. The CDR3, as DNA: TGTGCCAGCAGCTTCTACCGGGGTTTTAATGAAAAACTGTTTTTT. Translation gives CASSFYRGFNEKLFF. This chain connects TRBV7-9 to TRBJ1-4; D gene uncertain. This CDR3 has 15 amino acids. Trimming shortened V by 3 bases and J by 4 bases, and 12 bases separated the two germline ends. Germline V gene lookup returns CDR1 SEHNR and CDR2 FQNEAQ (reference sequence).

The CDR3 region is CASRAPGLAGQETQYF. The DNA of the CDR3 is TGTGCCAGCAGGGCCCCGGGACTAGCGGGGCAAGAGACCCAGTACTTC. The V and J genes are TRBV12-3 or TRBV12-4 and TRBJ2-5; 13 nucleotides match TRBD2. Losses at the gene ends were 6 bases for V and 2 bases for J; bases not matched to a gene: 6. CDR3 length: 16 amino acids.

The chain is built from TRBV20-1 and TRBJ1-5; possible D gene TRBD1, 5 bases. V was clipped by 5 bases and J by 3 bases, with 17 bases between them. This CDR3 has 15 amino acids. From germline, CDR1 is DFQATT and CDR2 SNEGSKA (reference sequence). CDR3 bases: TGCAGTGCTCGCGATAGGGGTGGGTACAATCAGCCCCAGCATTTT. The encoded protein is CSARDRGGYNQPQHF.

This clonotype was recorded many times. This chain connects TRBV7-9 to TRBJ2-2, with D perhaps TRBD1 (6 bases). In germline, CDR1 is SEHNR, CDR2 FQNEAQ (reference sequence). CDR3 length equals 14 residues. With 8 bases removed from V and 3 bases from J, the gap between germline ends came to 13 bases. CDR3 nucleotides: TGTGCCAGCGGCGACAGGAAATACACCGGGGAGCTGTTTTTT. It is translated as CASGDRKYTGELFF.

This clonotype was detected once. The rearrangement links TRBV29-1 to TRBJ2-3; no firm D call. This CDR3 contains 12 residues. Trimming shortened V by 0 bases and J by 8 bases, and 9 bases separated the two germline ends. Germline V gives CDR1 SQVTM, CDR2 ANQGSEA. CDR3 DNA sequence: TGCAGCGTTGAAGACCTAGGATTTACGCAGTATTTT. It translates to CSVEDLGFTQYF.